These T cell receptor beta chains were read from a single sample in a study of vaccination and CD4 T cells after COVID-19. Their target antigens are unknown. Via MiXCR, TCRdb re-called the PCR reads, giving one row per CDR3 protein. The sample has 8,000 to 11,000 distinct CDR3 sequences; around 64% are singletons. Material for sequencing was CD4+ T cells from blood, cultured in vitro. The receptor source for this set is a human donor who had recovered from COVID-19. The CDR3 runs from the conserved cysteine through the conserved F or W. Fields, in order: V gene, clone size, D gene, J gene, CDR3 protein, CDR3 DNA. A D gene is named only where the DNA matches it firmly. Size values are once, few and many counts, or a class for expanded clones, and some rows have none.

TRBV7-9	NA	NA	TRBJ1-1	CASSPAFGMNTEAFF	TGTGCCAGCAGCCCAGCGTTTGGGATGAACACTGAAGCTTTCTTT
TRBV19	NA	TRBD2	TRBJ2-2	CASSTRTSPAGELFF	TGTGCCAGTAGTACTCGGACTAGCCCTGCCGGGGAGCTGTTTTTT
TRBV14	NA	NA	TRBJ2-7	CASSQVMGPTGEQYF	TGTGCCAGCAGCCAAGTTATGGGCCCTACGGGGGAGCAGTACTTC
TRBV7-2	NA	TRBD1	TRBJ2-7	CASSLAGLGRGFYEQYF	TGTGCCAGCAGCTTAGCAGGTTTGGGCAGGGGGTTTTACGAGCAGTACTTC
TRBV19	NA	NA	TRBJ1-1	CASSKAGLLGTEAFF	TGTGCCAGTAGTAAAGCAGGGCTACTGGGCACTGAAGCTTTCTTT
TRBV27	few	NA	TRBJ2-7	CASRRHQGHEQYF	TGTGCCAGCAGGCGACATCAGGGGCACGAGCAGTACTTC
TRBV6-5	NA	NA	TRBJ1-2	CASSSGGQGYGYTF	TGTGCCAGCAGTTCCGGAGGTCAGGGCTATGGCTACACCTTC
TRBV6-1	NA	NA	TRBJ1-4	CASSEGWGNEKLFF	TGTGCCAGCAGTGAGGGTTGGGGGAATGAAAAACTGTTTTTT
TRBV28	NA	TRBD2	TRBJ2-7	CASSLGTSGNYEQYF	TGTGCCAGCAGCCTCGGGACTAGCGGGAACTACGAGCAGTACTTC
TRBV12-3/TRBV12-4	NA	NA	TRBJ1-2	CASSLGSLYYGYTF	TGTGCCAGCAGTTTAGGCAGCCTTTACTATGGCTACACCTTC
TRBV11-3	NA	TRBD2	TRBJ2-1	CASTHGGDLYNEQFF	TGTGCCAGCACCCATGGGGGGGACCTCTACAATGAGCAGTTCTTC
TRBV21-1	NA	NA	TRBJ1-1	CASSIEVFGMGTEAFF	NA
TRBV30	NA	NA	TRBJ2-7	CAWSVGGPVYEQYF	TGTGCCTGGAGTGTCGGGGGTCCCGTCTACGAGCAGTACTTC
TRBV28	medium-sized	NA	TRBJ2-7	CASQEGTRGEQYF	TGTGCCAGCCAAGAGGGGACACGGGGCGAGCAGTACTTC
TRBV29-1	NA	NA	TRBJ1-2	CSVGEGGYGYTF	TGCAGCGTGGGAGAGGGAGGCTATGGCTACACCTTC
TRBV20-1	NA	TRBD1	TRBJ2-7	CSAKWTGIEQYF	TGCAGTGCAAAATGGACAGGGATCGAGCAGTACTTC
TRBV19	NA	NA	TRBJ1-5	CASSLGDSNQPQHF	TGTGCCAGTAGTTTGGGCGATAGCAATCAGCCCCAGCATTTT
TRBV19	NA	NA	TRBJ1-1	CASSRRDGGWTEAFF	TGTGCCAGTAGTCGCCGGGACGGAGGGTGGACTGAAGCTTTCTTT
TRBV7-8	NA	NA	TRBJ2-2	CASSSGQTTNTGELFF	TGTGCCAGCAGCTCCGGACAGACCACGAACACCGGGGAGCTGTTTTTT
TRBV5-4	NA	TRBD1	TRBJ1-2	CASSGMRQGNYGYTF	TGTGCCAGCAGCGGAATGAGACAGGGGAACTATGGCTACACCTTC
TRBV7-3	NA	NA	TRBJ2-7	CASSPNQGRGEQYF	TGTGCCAGCAGCCCCAACCAGGGGAGAGGCGAGCAGTACTTC
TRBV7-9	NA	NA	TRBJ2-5	CASSPRDQQETQYF	TGTGCCAGCAGCCCCCGGGACCAACAAGAGACCCAGTACTTC
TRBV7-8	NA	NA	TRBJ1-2	CASSSLQSGPYGYTF	TGTGCCAGCAGCTCCCTCCAGTCAGGACCCTATGGCTACACCTTC
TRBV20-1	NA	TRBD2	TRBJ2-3	CSAGTSGTDTQYF	TGCAGTGCTGGGACTAGCGGGACAGATACGCAGTATTTT
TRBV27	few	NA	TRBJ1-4	CASSFKKANEKLFF	TGTGCCAGCAGTTTTAAGAAGGCTAATGAAAAACTGTTTTTT
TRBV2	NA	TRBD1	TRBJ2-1	CASSEGQAGGKQFF	TGTGCCAGCAGTGAGGGACAGGCCGGGGGAAAGCAGTTCTTC
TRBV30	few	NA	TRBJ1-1	CAWYGRGRRVNTEAFF	TGTGCCTGGTACGGACGAGGCCGGCGGGTGAACACTGAAGCTTTCTTT
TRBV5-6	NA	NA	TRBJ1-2	CASSLGLEIIGYTF	TGTGCCAGCAGCTTGGGTTTGGAGATAATTGGCTACACCTTC
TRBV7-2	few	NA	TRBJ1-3	CASSLAARVDTIYF	TGTGCCAGCAGCTTAGCCGCCAGGGTTGACACCATATATTTT
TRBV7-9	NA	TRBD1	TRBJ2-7	CASSSRQGIEQYF	TGTGCCAGCAGCTCACGACAGGGCATCGAGCAGTACTTC
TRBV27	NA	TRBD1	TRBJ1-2	CASGKGASNYGYTF	TGTGCCAGCGGAAAGGGGGCGAGTAACTATGGCTACACCTTC
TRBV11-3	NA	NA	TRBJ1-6	CASSARTASNSPLHF	TGTGCCAGCAGCGCCCGGACAGCGTCTAATTCACCCCTCCACTTT
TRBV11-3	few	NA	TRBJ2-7	CASSPDRSSYEQYF	TGTGCCAGCAGCCCCGACAGGAGCTCCTACGAGCAGTACTTC
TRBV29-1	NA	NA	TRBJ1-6	CSVVGSPLHF	TGCAGCGTTGTGGGGTCACCCCTCCACTTT